This T cell receptor (beta chain) derives from a study of brain T cells in children with intractable seizures. Measured with immunoSEQ multiplex PCR; TCRdb has only the in-frame clones, and not every one. The sample yields about 340,000 clones, roughly 92% seen once. Noted time point: blood from clinic visit 5 months post-surgery; TSC patient then seizure free. This specimen was peripheral blood, taken roughly 5 months after surgery. The clonotype comes from a boy under two years old with tuberous sclerosis and intractable seizures.

The chain's CDR3 is CASSSYQTSWYGEQFF. The CDR3 DNA follows: TGTGCCAGCAGCTCATACCAGACTAGTTGGTATGGTGAGCAGTTCTTC. The chain uses TRBV7-9 and TRBJ2-1, with D maybe TRBD2 (6 bases). The CDR3 is 16 amino acids. Germline V gives CDR1 SEHNR, CDR2 FQNEAQ (reference sequence). The ends were cut back, 4 bases at V and 9 bases at J, with 22 bases in the middle.